The 9 T cell receptor beta chains below were found in one sample sequenced in a study of T cells after yellow fever vaccination. MiXCR, run by TCRdb on the 5' RACE reads, gives a single entry per CDR3 protein. This sample has about 160,000 distinct CDR3 sequences, with less than 9% found just once. Here the sequenced sample was CD4+ T cells sorted from PBMCs, taken about 5 days after the first yellow fever vaccination. Every receptor here comes from a man younger than 30 who received the YFV17D yellow fever vaccine.

This sequence joins TRBV7-8 and TRBJ2-3; the D is unclear. The ends were cut back, 7 bases at V and 0 bases at J, with 17 bases in the middle. There are 16 residues in the CDR3. Germline V gene sequence: CDR1 SGHVS, CDR2 FQNEAQ. The CDR3 DNA reads as TGTGCCAGCAACCCCAAATTTGGCACGAGCACAGATACGCAGTATTTT. Its translation: CASNPKFGTSTDTQYF.

The chain has TRBV28 and TRBJ2-6, with a weak D call TRBD2 (7 bases). V gave up 2 bases and J gave up 2 bases, with 10 bases separating them. The CDR3 contains 16 residues. Per the germline V gene, CDR1 is MDHEN and CDR2 is SYDVKM. Written as DNA, the CDR3 is TGTGCCAGCAGTTTAAGAGGGGGGGCTGGGGCCAACGTCCTGACTTTC. Amino acid sequence: CASSLRGGAGANVLTF.

This clonotype was recorded at least ten times. The chain employs TRBV29-1 and TRBJ2-1; no reliable D call. The V gene's germline CDR1 is SQVTM and CDR2 ANQGSEA. V was shortened by 5 bases and J by 0 bases, with 8 bases between the two germline ends. The CDR3 contains 13 residues. This chain's CDR3 is CSVPQHSYNEQFF. The CDR3 DNA reads as TGCAGCGTTCCCCAGCACTCCTACAATGAGCAGTTCTTC.

This chain's CDR3 is CASSELGSRSDTQYF. The CDR3 coding sequence is TGTGCCAGCAGCGAGCTCGGCTCCCGCAGTGATACGCAGTATTTT. The genes are TRBV5-6 and TRBJ2-3; no clear D gene. This CDR3 is 15 amino acids long. Trimming took 4 bases from V and 6 from J, leaving 18 bases between them. CDR1 and CDR2 from the germline V gene are SGHDT and YYEEEE.

This clonotype was counted at least ten times. This chain joins TRBV12-3 or TRBV12-4 and TRBJ1-1, with D possibly being TRBD1 (6 bases). There are 15 residues in the CDR3. The V end was cut by 11 bases, the J end by 2 bases, with 21 bases between. The CDR3 DNA is TGTGCCGCAAACCCCGCAGGGGTCATTAACACTGAAGCTTTCTTT. This translates into CAANPAGVINTEAFF.

Judged by abundance, this clonotype is medium-sized. The genes are TRBV5-1 and TRBJ1-1, with TRBD1 matching 9 bases. The J segment lost 9 bases and the V segment lost 0 bases, leaving 3 bases of the junction unmatched. There are 13 residues in the CDR3. Germline V gene sequence: CDR1 SGHRS, CDR2 YFSETQ. DNA of the CDR3: TGCGCCAGCAGCTTGGGCGACAGGGGGAAAGCTTTCTTT. This translates into CASSLGDRGKAFF. Full variable domain (outside the CDR3, taken from reference TRBV5-1 and TRBJ1-1): KAGVTQTPRYLIKTRGQQVTLSCSPISGHRSVSWYQQTPGQGLQFLFEYFSETQRNKGNFPGRFSGRQFSNSRSEMNVSTLELGDSALYLCASSLGDRGKAFFGQGTRLTVV.

This clonotype was observed many times. This chain uses TRBV7-2 with TRBJ1-5, with D hard to call. Looked up from germline, CDR1 is SGHTA and CDR2 is FQGNSA. Trimming removed 4 bases at V and 0 bases at J, with 7 bases between. There are 14 residues in the CDR3. CDR3 in amino acids: CASSYSDSNQPQHF. The CDR3 region has the DNA TGTGCCAGCAGCTATTCAGATAGCAATCAGCCCCAGCATTTT.

This clonotype has a handful of counts. The chain links TRBV20-1 to TRBJ2-7; D tentatively fits TRBD1 or TRBD2 (5 bases each). This CDR3 is built from 13 residues. The V and J ends lost 5 bases and 3 bases respectively, with 14 bases between them. Germline CDR1 DFQATT, CDR2 SNEGSKA (reference sequence). CDR3 loop: CSAGGTTVYEQYF. In DNA, the CDR3 is TGCAGTGCTGGGGGTACCACAGTCTACGAGCAGTACTTC.

The chain recombines TRBV9 with TRBJ2-2; D gene ambiguous. V lost 0 bases, J lost 10 bases, and 10 bases lay in between. The length of the CDR3 is 13 residues. Per the germline V gene, CDR1 is SGDLS and CDR2 is YYNGEE. CDR3 in amino acids: CASSVEVAEELFF. The CDR3, as DNA: TGTGCCAGCAGCGTAGAGGTGGCCGAGGAGCTGTTTTTT.